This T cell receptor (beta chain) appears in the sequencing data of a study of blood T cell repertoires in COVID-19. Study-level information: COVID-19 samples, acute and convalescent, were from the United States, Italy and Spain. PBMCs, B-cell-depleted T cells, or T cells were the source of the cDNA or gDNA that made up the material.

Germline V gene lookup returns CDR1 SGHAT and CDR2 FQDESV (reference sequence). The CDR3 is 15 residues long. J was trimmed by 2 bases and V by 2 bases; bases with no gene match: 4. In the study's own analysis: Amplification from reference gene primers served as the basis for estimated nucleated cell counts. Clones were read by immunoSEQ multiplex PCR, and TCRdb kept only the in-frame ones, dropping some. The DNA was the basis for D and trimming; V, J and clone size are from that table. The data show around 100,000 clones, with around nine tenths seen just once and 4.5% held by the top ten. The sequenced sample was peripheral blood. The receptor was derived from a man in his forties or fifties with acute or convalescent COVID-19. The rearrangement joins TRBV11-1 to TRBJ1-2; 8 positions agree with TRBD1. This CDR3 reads CASSLSTGANYGYTF. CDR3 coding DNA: TGTGCCAGCAGCTTATCGACAGGGGCGAACTATGGCTACACCTTC.